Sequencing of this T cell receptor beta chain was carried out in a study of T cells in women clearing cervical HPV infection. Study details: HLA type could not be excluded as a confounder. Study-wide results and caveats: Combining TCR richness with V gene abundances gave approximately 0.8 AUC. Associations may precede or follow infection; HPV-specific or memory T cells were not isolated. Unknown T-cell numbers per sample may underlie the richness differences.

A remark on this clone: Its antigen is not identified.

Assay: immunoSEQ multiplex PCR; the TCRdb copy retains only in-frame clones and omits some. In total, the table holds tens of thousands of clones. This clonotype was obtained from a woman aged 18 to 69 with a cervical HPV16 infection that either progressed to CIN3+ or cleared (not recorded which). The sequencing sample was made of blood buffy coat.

CDR3 residues: CASSRDRAAYNSPLHF. The part of the CDR3 DNA that was read is TGTGCCAGCAGTCGGGACAGGGCAGCATATAATTCACCC. The chain joins TRBV14 to TRBJ1-6; TRBD1 agrees at 9 bases. The read ends 3 residues before the CDR3 terminus; that terminus is restored from the germline J gene. After removal of 6 bases from V and 4 bases from J, the junction contained 7 bases not matched to a gene. The germline V gene has CDR1 SGHDN and CDR2 FVKESK. The CDR3 totals 16 residues.